These T cell receptor beta chains were read from a single sample in a study of T cells after yellow fever vaccination. One entry per CDR3 protein, called by TCRdb with MiXCR from the 5' RACE reads. In the table there are 160,000 or so distinct CDR3 sequences, around 7% of which are singletons. The material was CD4+ T cells sorted from PBMCs, obtained around 5 days after the first yellow fever vaccination. All receptors derive from a man younger than 30 who received the YFV17D yellow fever vaccine. The CDR3 runs from the conserved cysteine through the conserved F or W. D genes are given only for firm matches. Only part of the rows carry a size: once, few, many, or a class if the clone is expanded.

D gene,clone size,V gene,J gene,CDR3 DNA,CDR3 protein
NA,NA,TRBV7-9,TRBJ1-3,TGTGCCAGCAGCGCGACAGGCAACTCTGGAAACACCATATATTTT,CASSATGNSGNTIYF
TRBD1,few,TRBV7-9,TRBJ2-1,TGTGCCAGCAGCACCAGGGGGAGCTCCTACAATGAGCAGTTCTTC,CASSTRGSSYNEQFF
TRBD2,many,TRBV12-3/TRBV12-4,TRBJ2-1,TGTGCCAGCAGGACTAGCGGACCGTACAATGAGCAGTTCTTC,CASRTSGPYNEQFF
TRBD1,many,TRBV12-3/TRBV12-4,TRBJ1-2,TGTGCCAGCAGTTTGGGACAGGGGGCGCTTGGCTACACCTTC,CASSLGQGALGYTF
NA,many,TRBV7-2,TRBJ2-3,TGTGCCAGCAGCCGCAGCGGACTTCGCACAGATACGCAGTATTTT,CASSRSGLRTDTQYF
NA,NA,TRBV2,TRBJ2-5,TGTGCCAGCAGCTTACAGGGGAGGGGTAAGACCCAGTACTTC,CASSLQGRGKTQYF
TRBD2,NA,TRBV20-1,TRBJ2-5,TGCAGTGCTAGCCCGCTTTCCCAGCGGGGGGGTAAAGAGACCCAGTACTTC,CSASPLSQRGGKETQYF
NA,NA,TRBV14,TRBJ2-1,TGTGCCAGCAGCCTGACCAGCAACAATGAGCAGTTCTTC,CASSLTSNNEQFF
NA,NA,TRBV20-1,TRBJ2-3,TGCACAGCGGGACAGGCCACAGATACGCAGTATTTT,CTAGQATDTQYF
NA,many,TRBV20-1,TRBJ2-5,TGCAGTGCCGGGGGACAGTTCCAAGAGACCCAGTACTTC,CSAGGQFQETQYF
NA,many,TRBV28,TRBJ1-1,TGTGCCAGCAGCTGGAACACTGAAGCTTTCTTT,CASSWNTEAFF
NA,NA,TRBV7-6,TRBJ1-6,TGTGCCAGCAGCTTAAGAGGCCAACCCCTCCACTTT,CASSLRGQPLHF
NA,NA,TRBV3-1,TRBJ2-2,TGTGCCAGCAGCCAACATTCGGGAACCGGGGAGCTGTTTTTT,CASSQHSGTGELFF
NA,many,TRBV19,TRBJ1-2,TGTGCCAGTAGTCCGTACAAGTATGGCTACACCTTC,CASSPYKYGYTF
TRBD1,many,TRBV29-1,TRBJ2-3,TGCAGCGTCGTCAGGGACAGGGGTTTGGATACGCAGTATTTT,CSVVRDRGLDTQYF
TRBD2,NA,TRBV11-2,TRBJ2-3,TGTGCCAGCAGCTCCCGGACTAGCGGGGGGGCTGAGGTGGATACGCAGTATTTT,CASSSRTSGGAEVDTQYF
NA,few,TRBV12-3/TRBV12-4,TRBJ1-6,TGTGCCAGCAGCCCAGTCGGGACCTCTAATTCACCCCTCCACTTT,CASSPVGTSNSPLHF
NA,many,TRBV4-1,TRBJ1-1,TGCGCCAGCAGCCAAGAAGGGCCTGGGGCTTTCTTT,CASSQEGPGAFF
NA,many,TRBV12-3/TRBV12-4,TRBJ2-2,TGTGCCAGCAGCCGTAGAGGGGGATCCACCGGGGAGCTGTTTTTT,CASSRRGGSTGELFF
NA,few,TRBV29-1,TRBJ2-7,TGCAGCGTTGGTGCAGACCCCTACGAGCAGTACTTC,CSVGADPYEQYF
NA,many,TRBV15,TRBJ1-2,TGTGCCACCAGCCGGGACGGGGGTAGCTACACCTTC,CATSRDGGSYTF
NA,many,TRBV10-1,TRBJ2-3,TGCGCCAGCAGTGAGTCGGAAAGGGGGACGCAGTATTTT,CASSESERGTQYF
TRBD1,many,TRBV7-2,TRBJ1-2,TGTGCCAGCAGCTCTCCCCGGACAGGGGGAAGCTCTGGCTACACCTTC,CASSSPRTGGSSGYTF
NA,NA,TRBV5-4,TRBJ1-6,TGTGCCAGCAGCTTGGAGTGGAATTCACCCCTCCACTTT,CASSLEWNSPLHF
NA,few,TRBV4-2,TRBJ2-3,TGTGCCAGCAGCCAACCGGGAGCCACAGATACGCAGTATTTT,CASSQPGATDTQYF
NA,NA,TRBV7-2,TRBJ2-3,TGTGCCAGCAGCTTAATGGGGGGAGGCACAGATACGCAGTATTTT,CASSLMGGGTDTQYF
NA,few,TRBV5-1,TRBJ1-3,TGCGCCAGCAGCTCGGGACATGCGGGGAACACCATATATTTT,CASSSGHAGNTIYF